This TCR beta chain was documented in a study of control samples from healthy donors and cancer patients (dated by TCRdb to the early 2020s). Receptor amplification or capture employed the immunoSEQ multiplex PCR assay. TCRdb provides this immuneACCESS table in a form limited to in-frame rearrangements. Some clones are lacking; in checked studies, under half of them reflect an unresolved V gene, and why the rest are absent is not known. The sample yields some 130,000 clones; about nine tenths were counted once. Approximately 10% of the sample belongs to the ten largest clones. Regarding this clone: Its antigen is currently not known. No clone much larger than this one lies a single base away; base qualities are absent.

CDR1 and CDR2 are read off the germline V gene (reference sequence) as LNHDA and SQIVND. The CDR3 runs 14 residues from the cysteine to the phenylalanine. Just CDR3 DNA is preserved here, 42 bases in frame from base 1. The germline ends are 9 bases apart after V is trimmed by 4 bases and J by 0 bases. The sequenced sample consisted of blood. The receptor chain draws on TRBV19 and TRBJ1-1, and perhaps TRBD1 as D gene, on 5 matching bases. The source is a young man in good health. The nucleotide sequence reads as follows: TGTGCCAGTAGTAGGGGCGGCTTGAACACTGAAGCTTTCTTT. It translates to CASSRGGLNTEAFF.